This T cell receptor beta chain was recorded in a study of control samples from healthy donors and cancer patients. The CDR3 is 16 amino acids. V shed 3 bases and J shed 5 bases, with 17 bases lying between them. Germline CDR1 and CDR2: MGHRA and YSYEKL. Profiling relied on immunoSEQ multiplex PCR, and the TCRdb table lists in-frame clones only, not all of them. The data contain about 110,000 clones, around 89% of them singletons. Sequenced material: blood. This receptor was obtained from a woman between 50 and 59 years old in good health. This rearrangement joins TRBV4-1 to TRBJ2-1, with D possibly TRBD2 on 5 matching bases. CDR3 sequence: CASSQPAGGWHNEQFF. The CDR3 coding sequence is TGCGCCAGCAGCCAGCCCGCGGGCGGGTGGCACAATGAGCAGTTCTTC.